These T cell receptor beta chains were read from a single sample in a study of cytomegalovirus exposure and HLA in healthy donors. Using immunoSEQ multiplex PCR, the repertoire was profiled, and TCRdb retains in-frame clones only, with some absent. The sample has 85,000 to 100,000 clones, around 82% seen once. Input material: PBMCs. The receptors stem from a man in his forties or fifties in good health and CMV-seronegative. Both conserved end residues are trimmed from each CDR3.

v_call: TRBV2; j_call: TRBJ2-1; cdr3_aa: ASSEDRSSYNEQF
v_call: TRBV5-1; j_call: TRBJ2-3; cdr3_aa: ASNNFGLAGGVRVYGDTQY
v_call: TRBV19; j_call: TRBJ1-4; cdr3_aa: ASSIGTGNEKLF
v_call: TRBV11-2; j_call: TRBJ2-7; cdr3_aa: ASGLEASGVVEQY
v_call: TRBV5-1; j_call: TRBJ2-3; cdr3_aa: ASSLLSGRAGDTQY
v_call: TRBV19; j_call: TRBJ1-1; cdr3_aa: ASSMTTNTEAF
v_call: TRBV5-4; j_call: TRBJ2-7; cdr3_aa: ASSSDSLYEQY
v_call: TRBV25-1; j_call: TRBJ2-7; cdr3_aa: ASSGRMTSGSYEQY
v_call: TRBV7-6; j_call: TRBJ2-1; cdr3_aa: ASSPRTSGGNNEQF
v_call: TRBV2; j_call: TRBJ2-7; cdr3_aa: ASSVLAGEQY
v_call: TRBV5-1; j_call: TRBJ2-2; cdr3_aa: ASSSGGGSGELF
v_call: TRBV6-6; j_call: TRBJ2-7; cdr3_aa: ASRFSATGPYEQY
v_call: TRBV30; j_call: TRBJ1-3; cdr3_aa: AYTQGSGNTIY
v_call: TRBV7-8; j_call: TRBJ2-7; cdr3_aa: ASSSSGVPPYEQY
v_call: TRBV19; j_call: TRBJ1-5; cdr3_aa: ASSIGTENNQPQH
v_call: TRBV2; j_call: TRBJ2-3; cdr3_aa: ASSEAGGADTQY
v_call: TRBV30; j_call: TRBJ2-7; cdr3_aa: AWRAGIYEQY
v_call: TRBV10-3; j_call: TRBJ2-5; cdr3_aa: AISRDIEETQY
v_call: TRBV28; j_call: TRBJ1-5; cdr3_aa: ASSLSGGYNQPQH
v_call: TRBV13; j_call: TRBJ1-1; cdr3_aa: ASSLGQNTEAF
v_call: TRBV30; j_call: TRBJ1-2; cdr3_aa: AWSEGRGRDYGYT
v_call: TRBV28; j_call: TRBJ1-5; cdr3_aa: ASSLRGGQASNQPQH
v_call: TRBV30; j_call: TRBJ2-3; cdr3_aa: AWSVLGGWVWTDTQY
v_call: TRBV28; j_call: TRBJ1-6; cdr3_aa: ASSEAGDNSPLH
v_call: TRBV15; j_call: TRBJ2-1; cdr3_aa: ATSRGPLAGGPYNEQF
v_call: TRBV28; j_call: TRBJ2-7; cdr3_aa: ASNVLPSDEQY
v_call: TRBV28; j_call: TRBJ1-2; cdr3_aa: ASSPSGGDYGYT
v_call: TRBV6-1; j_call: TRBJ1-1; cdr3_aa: ASSENLSTEAF
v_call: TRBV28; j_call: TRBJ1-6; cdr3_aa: ASRDRFSPLH
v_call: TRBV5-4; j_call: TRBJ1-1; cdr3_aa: ASSARGLSTEAF
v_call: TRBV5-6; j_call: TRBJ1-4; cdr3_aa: ASSLYGGEKLF
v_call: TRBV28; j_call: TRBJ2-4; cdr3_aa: ASTGGGFLAKNIQY